The T cell receptor beta chain under discussion was sequenced for a study of T cells after yellow fever vaccination. CDR1 is SEHNR and CDR2 is FQNEAQ in the germline V gene (reference sequence). There are 15 residues in the CDR3. Trimming took 4 bases from V and 1 from J, leaving 13 bases between them. TCRdb reanalysed the 5' RACE reads using MiXCR and keeps one entry per CDR3 protein. The sample lists about 260,000 distinct CDR3 sequences, about 5.2% occurring once. This TCR derives from a man aged 18 to 29 who received the YFV17D yellow fever vaccine. The sequencing here drew on CD4+ T cells sorted from PBMCs, taken on the day of the yellow fever booster vaccination. The chain links TRBV7-9 to TRBJ1-1, with a weak D call TRBD1 (5 bases). The CDR3 DNA follows: TGTGCCAGCAGCTCCGGGACCGCGTCGAACACTGAAGCTTTCTTT. Translated: CASSSGTASNTEAFF.